Detailed here is one TCR beta chain. Its specificity is unknown. This CDR3 is built from 13 residues. Per germline, CDR1 MNHEY and CDR2 SVGAGI. The V gene lost 2 bases and the J gene lost 9 bases, with 11 bases spanning the gap. The sample is drawn from a study of cytomegalovirus exposure and HLA in healthy donors. Generated by immunoSEQ multiplex PCR, the TCRdb table keeps only in-frame clones and is missing some. This table holds approximately 230,000 clones, roughly 90% found once. General study points: The study put under 200 TCR beta chains on its list as cytomegalovirus-associated. Cytomegalovirus status was reportedly diagnosed by the classifier with high specificity and sensitivity. A few of the chains that were CMV-associated were confirmed in vitro to be specific for CMV antigens.

The chain couples TRBV6-5 to TRBJ2-1; D remains unclear. The sequence came from a man aged 18 to 30 in good health and CMV-seropositive. The sample consisted of PBMCs. Here the CDR3 DNA reads TGTGCCAGCAGTTACAATCCTCGTGGTGAGCAGTTCTTC. Protein: CASSYNPRGEQFF.